This T cell receptor (beta chain) was identified during a study of T-cell reconstitution after alpha-beta-depleted transplantation in children. Findings and limits, study-wide: Reportedly, only several hundred clones from non-depleted graft cells drove alpha-beta T-cell counts at about two months.

This clonotype appeared a few times. Its antigen remains unidentified. Germline CDR1 is MNHEY and CDR2 is SVGAGI. V shed 8 bases and J shed 0 bases, with 11 bases lying between them. This CDR3 is built from 14 residues. A library of TCRbeta sequences, prepared with unique molecular identifiers, was generated. TCRdb analysed the PCR reads with MiXCR anew, one entry per CDR3 protein. This table has tens of thousands of distinct CDR3 sequences, 15% appearing once. The V gene is TRBV6-5, the J gene TRBJ1-5; D not certain. The sequencing used PBMCs, mostly from graft donor cells, collected 180 days after TCRalphabeta/CD19-depleted stem cell transplant. This sequence was found in a male patient aged 2 to 9 who had a stem cell transplant for acute lymphoblastic leukemia, so the T cells may come from the graft donor. As DNA, the CDR3 is TGTGCCAGCCATGAGTCAAATAGCAATCAGCCCCAGCATTTT. Its protein is CASHESNSNQPQHF.